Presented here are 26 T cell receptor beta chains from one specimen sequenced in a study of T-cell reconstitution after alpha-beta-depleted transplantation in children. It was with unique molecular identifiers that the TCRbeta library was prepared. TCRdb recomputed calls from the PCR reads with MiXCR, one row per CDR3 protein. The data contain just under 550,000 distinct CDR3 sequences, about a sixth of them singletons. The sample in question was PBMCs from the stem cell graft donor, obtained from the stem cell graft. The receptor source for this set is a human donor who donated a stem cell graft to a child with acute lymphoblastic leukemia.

The CDR3 is CASSFPGVPYGYTF. The CDR3 coding sequence is TGTGCCAGCAGCTTCCCGGGGGTCCCCTATGGCTACACCTTC. V usage is TRBV9 and J usage is TRBJ1-2, with D tentatively TRBD1 (5 bases). V was cut by 4 bases and J by 4 bases, with 14 bases left in between. The CDR3 contains 14 residues. Germline assignment: CDR1 SGDLS and CDR2 YYNGEE.

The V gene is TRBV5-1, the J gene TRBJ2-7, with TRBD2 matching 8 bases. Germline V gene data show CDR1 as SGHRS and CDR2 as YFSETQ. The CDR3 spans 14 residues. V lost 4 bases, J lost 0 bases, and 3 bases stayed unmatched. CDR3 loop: CASSRAGDSYEQYF. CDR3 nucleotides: TGCGCCAGCAGCAGAGCGGGGGACTCCTACGAGCAGTACTTC.

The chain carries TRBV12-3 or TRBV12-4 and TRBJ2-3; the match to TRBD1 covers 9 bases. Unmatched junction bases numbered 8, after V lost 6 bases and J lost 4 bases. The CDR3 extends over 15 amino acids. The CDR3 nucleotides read TGTGCCAGCAGAGTACAGGGGGCCTGGGCAGATACGCAGTATTTT. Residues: CASRVQGAWADTQYF.

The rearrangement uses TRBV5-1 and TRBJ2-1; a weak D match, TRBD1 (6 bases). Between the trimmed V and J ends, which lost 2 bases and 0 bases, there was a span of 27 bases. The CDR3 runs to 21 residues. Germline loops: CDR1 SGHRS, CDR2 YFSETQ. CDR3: CASSFFPQRSTGPFSYNEQFF. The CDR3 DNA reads TGCGCCAGCAGCTTCTTCCCACAACGTTCGACAGGACCATTCTCCTACAATGAGCAGTTCTTC.

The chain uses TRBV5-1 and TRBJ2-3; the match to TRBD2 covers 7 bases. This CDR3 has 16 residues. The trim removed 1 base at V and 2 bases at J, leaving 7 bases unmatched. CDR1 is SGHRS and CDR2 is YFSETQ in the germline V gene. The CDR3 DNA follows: TGCGCCAGCAGCTTGCGGGAGGCGGGAATCACAGATACGCAGTATTTT. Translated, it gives CASSLREAGITDTQYF.

CDR3 in DNA: TGTGCCAGCAGCAAAAAGGGACGCTCCTACAATGAGCAGTTCTTC. Translating gives CASSKKGRSYNEQFF. The V call is TRBV7-9, the J call TRBJ2-1, with D perhaps given as TRBD1 or TRBD2 (5 bases each). The CDR3 totals 15 residues. V lost 5 bases and J 0 bases, leaving 11 bases between the germline ends. CDR1 is SEHNR and CDR2 is FQNEAQ in the germline V gene (reference sequence). Filled out from reference TRBV7-9 and TRBJ2-1, the complete variable domain reads DTGVSQNPRHKITKRGQNVTFRCDPISEHNRLYWYRQTLGQGPEFLTYFQNEAQLEKSRLLSDRFSAERPKGSFSTLEIQRTEQGDSAMYLCASSKKGRSYNEQFFGPGTRLTVL.

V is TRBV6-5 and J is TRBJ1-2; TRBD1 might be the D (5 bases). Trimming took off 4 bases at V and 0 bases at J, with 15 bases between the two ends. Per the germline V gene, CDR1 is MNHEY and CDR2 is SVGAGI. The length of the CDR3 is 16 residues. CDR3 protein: CASSWDSGGANYGYTF. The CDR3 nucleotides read TGTGCCAGCAGTTGGGACTCCGGGGGAGCTAACTATGGCTACACCTTC.

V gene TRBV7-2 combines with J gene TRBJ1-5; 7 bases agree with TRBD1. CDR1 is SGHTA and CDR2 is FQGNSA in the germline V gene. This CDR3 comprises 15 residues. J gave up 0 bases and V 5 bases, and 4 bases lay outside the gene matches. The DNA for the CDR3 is TGTGCCAGCAGCACAGGACAGGCTAGCAATCAGCCCCAGCATTTT. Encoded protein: CASSTGQASNQPQHF. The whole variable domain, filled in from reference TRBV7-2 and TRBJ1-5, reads GAGVSQSPSNKVTEKGKDVELRCDPISGHTALYWYRQSLGQGLEFLIYFQGNSAPDKSGLPSDRFSAERTGGSVSTLTIQRTQQEDSAVYLCASSTGQASNQPQHFGDGTRLSIL.

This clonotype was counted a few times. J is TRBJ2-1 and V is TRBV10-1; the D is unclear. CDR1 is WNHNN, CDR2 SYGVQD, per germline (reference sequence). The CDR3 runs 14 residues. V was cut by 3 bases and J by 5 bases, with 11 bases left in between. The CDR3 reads CASSDPGLNNEQFF. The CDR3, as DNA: TGCGCCAGCAGTGATCCGGGTCTTAACAATGAGCAGTTCTTC.

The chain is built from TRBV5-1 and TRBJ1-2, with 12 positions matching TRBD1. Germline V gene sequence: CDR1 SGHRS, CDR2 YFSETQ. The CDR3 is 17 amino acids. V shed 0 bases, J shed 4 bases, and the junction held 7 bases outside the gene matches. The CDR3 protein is CASSLGGQGAPTYGYTF. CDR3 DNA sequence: TGCGCCAGCAGCTTGGGGGGACAGGGGGCGCCGACCTATGGCTACACCTTC. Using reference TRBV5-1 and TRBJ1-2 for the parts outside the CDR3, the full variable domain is KAGVTQTPRYLIKTRGQQVTLSCSPISGHRSVSWYQQTPGQGLQFLFEYFSETQRNKGNFPGRFSGRQFSNSRSEMNVSTLELGDSALYLCASSLGGQGAPTYGYTFGSGTRLTVV.

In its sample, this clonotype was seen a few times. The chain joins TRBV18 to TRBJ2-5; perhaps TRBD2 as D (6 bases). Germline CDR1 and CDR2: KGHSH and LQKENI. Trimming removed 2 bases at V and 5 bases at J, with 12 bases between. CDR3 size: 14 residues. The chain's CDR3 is CASSPNYGGETQYF. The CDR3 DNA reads TGTGCCAGCTCACCAAATTACGGAGGGGAGACCCAGTACTTC.

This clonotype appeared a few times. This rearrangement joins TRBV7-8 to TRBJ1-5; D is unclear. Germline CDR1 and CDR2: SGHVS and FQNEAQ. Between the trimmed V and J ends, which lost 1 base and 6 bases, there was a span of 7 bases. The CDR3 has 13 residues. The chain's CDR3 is CASSLDQRQPQHF. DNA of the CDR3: TGTGCCAGCAGCTTAGACCAACGTCAGCCCCAGCATTTT.

The CDR3 region has the DNA TGTGCCAGCAGTTGGTACAGGGGCTCGTTGCCTCGCACCGGGGAGCTGTTTTTT. It codes for CASSWYRGSLPRTGELFF. The rearrangement joins TRBV12-3 or TRBV12-4 to TRBJ2-2; the match to TRBD1 covers 7 bases. The CDR3 length is 18 residues. The ends lost 4 bases at V and 4 bases at J; junction bases unmatched: 15.

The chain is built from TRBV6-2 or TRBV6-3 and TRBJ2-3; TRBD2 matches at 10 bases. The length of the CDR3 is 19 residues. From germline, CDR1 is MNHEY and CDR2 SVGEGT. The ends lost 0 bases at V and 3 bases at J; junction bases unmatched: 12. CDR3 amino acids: CASSYSPSGRALATDTQYF. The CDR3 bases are TGTGCCAGCAGTTACTCGCCCAGCGGGAGGGCCTTGGCGACAGATACGCAGTATTTT.

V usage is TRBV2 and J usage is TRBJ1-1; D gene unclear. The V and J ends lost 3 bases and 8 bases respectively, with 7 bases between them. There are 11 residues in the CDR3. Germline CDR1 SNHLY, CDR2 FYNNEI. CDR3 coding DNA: TGTGCCAGCAGTGAGGAACGGGAAGCTTTCTTT. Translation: CASSEEREAFF.

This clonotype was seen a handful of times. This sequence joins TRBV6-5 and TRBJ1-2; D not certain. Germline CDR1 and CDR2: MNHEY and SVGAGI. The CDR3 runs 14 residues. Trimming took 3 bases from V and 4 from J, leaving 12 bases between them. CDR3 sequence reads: CASSYKAGTYGYTF. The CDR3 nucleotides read TGTGCCAGCAGTTATAAGGCAGGAACCTATGGCTACACCTTC.

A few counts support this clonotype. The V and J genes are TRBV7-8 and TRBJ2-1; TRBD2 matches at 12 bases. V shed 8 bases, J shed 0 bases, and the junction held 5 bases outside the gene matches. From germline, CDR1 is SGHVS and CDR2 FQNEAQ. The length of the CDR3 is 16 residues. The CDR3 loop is CASVGTSGFSYNEQFF. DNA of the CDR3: TGTGCCAGCGTGGGGACTAGCGGGTTCTCCTACAATGAGCAGTTCTTC.

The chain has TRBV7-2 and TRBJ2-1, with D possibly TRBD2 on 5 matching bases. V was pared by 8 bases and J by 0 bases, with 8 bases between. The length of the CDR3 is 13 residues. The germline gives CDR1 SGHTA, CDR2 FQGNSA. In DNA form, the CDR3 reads TGTGCCAGCGACGGGGTCTCCTACAATGAGCAGTTCTTC. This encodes CASDGVSYNEQFF.

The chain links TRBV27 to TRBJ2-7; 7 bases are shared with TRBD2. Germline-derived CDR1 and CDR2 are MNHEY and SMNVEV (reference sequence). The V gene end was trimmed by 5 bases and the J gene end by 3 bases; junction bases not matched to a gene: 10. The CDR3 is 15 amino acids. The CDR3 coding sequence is TGTGCCAGCAGTCCGTATAGCGGGCGTTTCTACGAGCAGTACTTC. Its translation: CASSPYSGRFYEQYF.

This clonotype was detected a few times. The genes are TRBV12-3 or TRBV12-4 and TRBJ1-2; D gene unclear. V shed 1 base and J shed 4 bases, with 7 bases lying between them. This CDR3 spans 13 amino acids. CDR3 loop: CASSLGSGYGYTF. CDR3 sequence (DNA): TGTGCCAGCAGTTTAGGATCCGGCTATGGCTACACCTTC.

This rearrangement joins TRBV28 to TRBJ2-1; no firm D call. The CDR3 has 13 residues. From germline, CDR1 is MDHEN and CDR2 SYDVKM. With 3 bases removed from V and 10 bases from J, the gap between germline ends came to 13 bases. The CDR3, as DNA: TGTGCCAGCAGTTTGTTGGATTACGCCGAGCAGTTCTTC. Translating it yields CASSLLDYAEQFF. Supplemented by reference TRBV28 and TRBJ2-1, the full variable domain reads DVKVTQSSRYLVKRTGEKVFLECVQDMDHENMFWYRQDPGLGLRLIYFSYDVKMKEKGDIPEGYSVSREKKERFSLILESASTNQTSMYLCASSLLDYAEQFFGPGTRLTVL.

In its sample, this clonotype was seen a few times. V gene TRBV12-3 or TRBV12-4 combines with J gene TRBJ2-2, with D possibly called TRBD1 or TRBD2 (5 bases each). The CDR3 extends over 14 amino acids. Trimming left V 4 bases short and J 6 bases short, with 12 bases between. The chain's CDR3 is CASSSGSRPGELFF. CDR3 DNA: TGTGCCAGCAGTTCAGGGAGTCGGCCCGGGGAGCTGTTTTTT.

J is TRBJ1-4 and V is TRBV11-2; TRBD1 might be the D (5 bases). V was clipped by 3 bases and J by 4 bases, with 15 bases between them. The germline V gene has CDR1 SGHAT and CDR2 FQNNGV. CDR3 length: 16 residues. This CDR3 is CASSFQAGVFNEKLFF. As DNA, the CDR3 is TGTGCCAGCAGCTTCCAAGCGGGGGTTTTTAATGAAAAACTGTTTTTT.

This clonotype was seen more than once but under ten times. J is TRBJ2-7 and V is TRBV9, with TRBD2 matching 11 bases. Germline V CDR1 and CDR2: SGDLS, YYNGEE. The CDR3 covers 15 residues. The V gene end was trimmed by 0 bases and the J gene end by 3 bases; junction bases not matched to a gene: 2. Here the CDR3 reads CASSVEGLADYEQYF. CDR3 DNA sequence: TGTGCCAGCAGCGTAGAGGGACTAGCGGACTACGAGCAGTACTTC.

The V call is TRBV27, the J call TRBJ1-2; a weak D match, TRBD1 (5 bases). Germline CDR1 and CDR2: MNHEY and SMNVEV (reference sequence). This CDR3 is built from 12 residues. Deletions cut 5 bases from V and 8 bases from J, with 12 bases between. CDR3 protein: CASSGPGRGYTF. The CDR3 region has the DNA TGTGCCAGCAGTGGGCCAGGGCGCGGCTACACCTTC.

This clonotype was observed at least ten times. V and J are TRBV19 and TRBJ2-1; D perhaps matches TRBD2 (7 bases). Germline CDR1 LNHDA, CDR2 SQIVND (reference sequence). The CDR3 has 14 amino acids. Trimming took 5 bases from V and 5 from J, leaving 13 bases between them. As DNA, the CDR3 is TGTGCCAGTAGTTGGGGGGGCGATAACAATGAGCAGTTCTTC. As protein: CASSWGGDNNEQFF.